The next 11 T cell receptor beta chains were all read from a single sample in a study of PD-L1 blockade in urothelial cancer. Profiling relied on immunoSEQ multiplex PCR, and the TCRdb table lists in-frame clones only, not all of them. The table lists around 100,000 clones, about 85% of them singletons. Here the sequenced sample was PBMCs, taken around atezolizumab (anti-PD-L1) treatment. These TCRs come from a man between 50 and 59 years old with urothelial cancer.

V and J are TRBV11-2 and TRBJ2-5, with 7 bases lining up with TRBD1. The CDR3 length is 16 residues. V shed 2 bases, J shed 2 bases, and the junction held 8 bases outside the gene matches. Germline V lookup: CDR1 SGHAT, CDR2 FQNNGV. CDR3 nucleotide sequence: TGTGCCAGCAGCTTACTAGGGACAGCATTTCAAGAGACCCAGTACTTC. Encoded protein: CASSLLGTAFQETQYF.

For the CDR3, the DNA is TGTGCCAGCAGCCAAGTGGCGGCCAGCTCCTACAATGAGCAGTTCTTC. Protein sequence: CASSQVAASSYNEQFF. V usage is TRBV4-2 and J usage is TRBJ2-1; D uncertain. The CDR3 runs 16 residues. Germline V CDR1 and CDR2: LGHNA, YNFKEQ. V shed 1 base and J shed 0 bases, with 10 bases lying between them.

V usage is TRBV11-2 and J usage is TRBJ2-7; TRBD1 might be the D (5 bases). V lost 5 bases to trimming and J lost 1 base, with 12 bases between them. The CDR3 is made up of 14 amino acids. Looked up from germline, CDR1 is SGHAT and CDR2 is FQNNGV. As DNA, the CDR3 is TGTGCCAGCAGCCCGACCCAGGGTTCCTACGAGCAGTACTTC. Translation: CASSPTQGSYEQYF.

The V and J genes are TRBV28 and TRBJ2-4; tentative D call: TRBD2 (5 bases). CDR1 and CDR2 (germline): MDHEN, SYDVKM. The CDR3 is 14 amino acids. The V and J ends lost 5 bases and 0 bases respectively, with 8 bases between them. DNA for the CDR3: TGTGCCAGCAGTCTCCGGGGAGCCAAAAACATTCAGTACTTC. It translates to CASSLRGAKNIQYF.

This clone was recorded only once. This rearrangement joins TRBV5-1 to TRBJ2-6, with D perhaps TRBD1 (5 bases). The V end lost 4 bases, the J end lost 0 bases, and 11 bases lay between the germline ends. The CDR3 is 16 amino acids. Germline CDR1 SGHRS, CDR2 YFSETQ. CDR3 in amino acids: CASSPGHSSGANVLTF. The CDR3, as DNA: TGCGCCAGCAGCCCCGGACATAGCTCTGGGGCCAACGTCCTGACTTTC.

The chain recombines TRBV27 with TRBJ1-1, with no clear D. Per germline, CDR1 MNHEY and CDR2 SMNVEV (reference sequence). CDR3 size: 13 residues. The V end lost 2 bases, the J end lost 0 bases, and 4 bases lay between the germline ends. CDR3 amino acids: CASSLNMNTEAFF. CDR3 nucleotides: TGTGCCAGCAGTTTAAATATGAACACTGAAGCTTTCTTT.

The chain recombines TRBV28 with TRBJ2-1; D perhaps matches TRBD2 (5 bases). The CDR3 consists of 15 residues. Germline CDR1 reads MDHEN; CDR2 reads SYDVKM. V was shortened by 2 bases and J by 5 bases, with 13 bases between the two germline ends. The CDR3 nucleotides are TGTGCCAGCAGTTTAGGAGGAACCAGGAACAATGAGCAGTTCTTC. The encoded protein is CASSLGGTRNNEQFF.

The rearrangement links TRBV5-6 to TRBJ2-1; D remains ambiguous. The CDR3 spans 13 residues. Trimming removed 5 bases from V and 4 bases from J, with 10 bases in between. CDR1 is SGHDT and CDR2 is YYEEEE in the germline V gene. The CDR3 is CASSLEPYNEQFF. CDR3 bases: TGTGCCAGCAGTCTCGAGCCTTACAATGAGCAGTTCTTC. The full variable domain, its missing parts supplied by reference TRBV5-6 and TRBJ2-1, is DAGVTQSPTHLIKTRGQQVTLRCSPKSGHDTVSWYQQALGQGPQFIFQYYEEEERQRGNFPDRFSGHQFPNYSSELNVNALLLGDSALYLCASSLEPYNEQFFGPGTRLTVL.

The table lists this clone with a count of one. The rearrangement links TRBV5-1 to TRBJ1-2, with 7 positions matching TRBD1. The V gene's germline CDR1 is SGHRS and CDR2 YFSETQ. This CDR3 spans 12 amino acids. Unmatched junction bases numbered 4, after V lost 7 bases and J lost 4 bases. The CDR3 reads CASSGGSYGYTF. The CDR3 bases are TGCGCCAGCTCAGGGGGTAGCTATGGCTACACCTTC.

This chain uses TRBV9 with TRBJ2-2; D remains ambiguous. CDR1 SGDLS and CDR2 YYNGEE come from the germline V gene. The CDR3 covers 13 residues. Trimming left V 2 bases short and J 8 bases short, with 10 bases between. DNA for the CDR3: TGTGCCAGCAGCGTTGGTTCCGGGGGGGAGCTGTTTTTT. Protein sequence: CASSVGSGGELFF.

The chain recombines TRBV16 with TRBJ2-1, with 11 bases identical to TRBD2. The V and J ends lost 6 bases and 7 bases, in that order; junction bases with no gene match: 11. CDR1 is KGHSY, CDR2 FQNENV, per germline. The CDR3 is 16 amino acids. CDR3 loop: CASSPTLAGGHNEQFF. The CDR3, as DNA: TGTGCCAGCAGTCCCACCCTAGCGGGGGGCCATAATGAGCAGTTCTTC.